This TCR beta chain is from a study of follicular helper T cells after annual influenza vaccination. The time point was: 2015-2016 season, 7 days after influenza vaccination. Germline CDR1 LGHNA, CDR2 YSLEER. The CDR3 totals 16 residues. The trim removed 2 bases at V and 5 bases at J, leaving 6 bases unmatched. Assay: immunoSEQ multiplex PCR; the TCRdb copy retains only in-frame clones and omits some. The sample carries 7,000 or so clones, roughly 76% recorded once. V and J are TRBV4-3 and TRBJ2-3; TRBD2 agrees at 11 bases. The TCR comes from an adult who received the influenza vaccine. This specimen was CXCR5- memory CD4+ T cells sorted from blood, taken 7 days after influenza vaccination. The CDR3 bases are TGCGCCAGCAGCCAATCGACTAGCGGGGAAGGAGATACGCAGTATTTT. This sequence encodes CASSQSTSGEGDTQYF.